One sample yielded the 13 T cell receptor beta chains listed below, sequenced in a study of CDR3 diversity in severe acne. From the PCR reads, TCRdb called clonotypes with MiXCR, one entry per CDR3 protein. This table holds fewer than 100,000 distinct CDR3 sequences, under 65% found once. The sample comprised blood. The receptors here all came from a male donor in good health, without acne.

This clonotype was counted between two and nine times. The chain couples TRBV25-1 to TRBJ2-5, with TRBD1 matching over 7 bases. This CDR3 contains 15 residues. The junction had 4 bases not matched to a gene; V was cut back by 1 base and J by 2 bases. Germline V gene data show CDR1 as MGHDK and CDR2 as SYGVNS. As DNA, the CDR3 is TGTGCCAGCAGTGAATCGCCAGGGGGTCAAGAGACCCAGTACTTC. It is translated as CASSESPGGQETQYF.

The rearrangement joins TRBV7-2 to TRBJ2-3; TRBD2 agrees at 14 bases. Trimming removed 4 bases from V and 0 bases from J; junction bases left unmatched: 6. This CDR3 is 18 amino acids long. CDR1 SGHTA and CDR2 FQGNSA come from the germline V gene. The CDR3 reads CASSYPGTSGSSTDTQYF. In nucleotides, the CDR3 is TGTGCCAGCAGCTATCCCGGGACTAGCGGGAGTAGCACAGATACGCAGTATTTT. The full variable domain, with the rest looked up from reference TRBV7-2 and TRBJ2-3, is GAGVSQSPSNKVTEKGKDVELRCDPISGHTALYWYRQSLGQGLEFLIYFQGNSAPDKSGLPSDRFSAERTGGSVSTLTIQRTQQEDSAVYLCASSYPGTSGSSTDTQYFGPGTRLTVL.

The CDR3 loop is CSARTSGSRGQYF. In nucleotides, the CDR3 is TGCAGTGCTAGGACTAGCGGGAGTCGAGGGCAGTATTTT. The chain uses TRBV20-1 and TRBJ2-3, with 12 bases matching TRBD2. The J segment lost 11 bases and the V segment lost 3 bases, leaving 6 bases of the junction unmatched. CDR1 and CDR2 (germline): DFQATT, SNEGSKA (reference sequence). This CDR3 is 13 amino acids long.

In regard to this clonotype: The germline gene is not matched at one end of the junction; a read error may be the cause. V gene TRBV9 combines with J gene TRBJ2-7; D perhaps matches TRBD1 (5 bases). The CDR3 consists of 14 residues. Germline V gene lookup returns CDR1 SGDLS and CDR2 YYNGEE. The CDR3 loop reads CASSQGRGSYEQYF. CDR3 coding DNA: TGCGCCAGCAGCCAAGGAAGGGGTTCCTACGAGCAGTACTTC.

This clonotype was recorded many times. The J gene is TRBJ1-1, the V gene TRBV11-2; D is unresolved. The CDR3 has 14 residues. Germline assignment: CDR1 SGHAT and CDR2 FQNNGV. V was clipped by 1 base and J by 1 base, with 7 bases between them. The chain's CDR3 is CASSLVVANTEAFF. CDR3 nucleotides: TGTGCCAGCAGCTTAGTTGTAGCGAACACTGAAGCTTTCTTT.

This chain links TRBV7-2 with TRBJ1-6, with D perhaps TRBD1 (5 bases). V lost 0 bases and J 6 bases, leaving 15 bases between the germline ends. Germline lookup yields CDR1 SGHTA and CDR2 FQGNSA. The CDR3 consists of 17 residues. The CDR3 loop is CASSLAVGGGSNSPLHF. The CDR3 nucleotides are TGTGCCAGCAGCTTAGCGGTGGGGGGAGGGAGTAATTCACCCCTCCACTTT.

This clonotype was seen repeatedly, ten times or more. The chain couples TRBV25-1 to TRBJ1-4, with TRBD1 as a possible D gene (5 bases). The CDR3 loop spans 15 amino acids. Trimming left V 4 bases short and J 6 bases short, with 15 bases between. CDR1 and CDR2 from the germline V gene are MGHDK and SYGVNS. The CDR3 loop reads CASSGPGFLDEKLFF. The CDR3 bases are TGTGCCAGCAGTGGACCAGGGTTCCTAGATGAAAAACTGTTTTTT.

The chain carries TRBV5-5 and TRBJ2-5; 9 bases match TRBD2. The CDR3 is made up of 16 amino acids. Germline-derived CDR1 and CDR2 are SGHKS and YYEKEE (reference sequence). V lost 2 bases, J lost 5 bases, and 10 bases stayed unmatched. The CDR3 sequence: CASSLGYSGSPETQYF. The DNA for the CDR3 is TGTGCCAGCAGCTTAGGGTATAGCGGGAGTCCTGAGACCCAGTACTTC.

V gene TRBV20-1 combines with J gene TRBJ2-3, with 8 bases lining up with TRBD2. This CDR3 comprises 14 residues. V lost 6 bases to trimming and J lost 10 bases; unmatched junction nucleotides: 15. Germline lookup yields CDR1 DFQATT and CDR2 SNEGSKA (reference sequence). In DNA form, the CDR3 reads TGCAGTGCCCCATTGGCGGGGGGTCTAAATGCGCAGTATTTT. It translates to CSAPLAGGLNAQYF.

The chain employs TRBV10-2 and TRBJ2-7; 9 positions agree with TRBD1. CDR1 and CDR2 from the germline V gene are WSHSY and SAAADI. V shed 10 bases and J 3 bases; nucleotides not matched to a gene: 10. The CDR3 extends over 14 amino acids. The CDR3 bases are TGCGCCACCGACCCCGGGACAGGGATCTACGAGCAGTACTTC. Translated: CATDPGTGIYEQYF.

For the CDR3, the DNA is TGTGCCACCAGTGATCCCGGACAGGCTACCTACAATGAGCAGTTCTTC. This encodes CATSDPGQATYNEQFF. The gene calls are TRBV24-1 and TRBJ2-1; 7 bases match TRBD1. Per germline, CDR1 KGHDR and CDR2 SFDVKD. J was trimmed by 2 bases and V by 3 bases; bases with no gene match: 6. The CDR3 extends over 16 amino acids.

The gene calls are TRBV2 and TRBJ2-3; a possible D gene is TRBD2 (5 bases). The CDR3 is made up of 13 amino acids. Per germline, CDR1 SNHLY and CDR2 FYNNEI. Trimming removed 6 bases at V and 0 bases at J, with 7 bases between. CDR3 protein: CASREASTDTQYF. The CDR3 DNA reads TGTGCCAGCAGGGAGGCGAGCACAGATACGCAGTATTTT.

Only one count was recorded for this clonotype. This chain uses TRBV19 with TRBJ1-1; D may be TRBD1 (6 bases). This CDR3 contains 11 residues. CDR1 is LNHDA, CDR2 SQIVND, per germline (reference sequence). Trimming left V 8 bases short and J 10 bases short, with 14 bases between. DNA for the CDR3: TGTGCCAGTGATCGACCAGGGGCAGCTTTCTTT. This encodes CASDRPGAAFF. The variable domain in full, with the rest retrieved from reference TRBV19 and TRBJ1-1, is DGGITQSPKYLFRKEGQNVTLSCEQNLNHDAMYWYRQDPGQGLRLIYYSQIVNDFQKGDIAEGYSVSREKKESFPLTVTSAQKNPTAFYLCASDRPGAAFFGQGTRLTVV.